Presented here are 5 T cell receptor beta chains from one specimen sequenced in a study of T cell responses to AZD1222 COVID-19 vaccine. Profiling relied on immunoSEQ multiplex PCR, and the TCRdb table lists in-frame clones only, not all of them. Of 140,000 or so clones listed, about 86% were seen once; the top ten hold approximately 5%. Material: peripheral blood, obtained 28 days after the second AZD1222 dose. These receptors originate from an adult who received the AZD1222 COVID-19 vaccine.

The gene calls are TRBV5-5 and TRBJ2-7; TRBD2 aligns across 8 bases. V lost 3 bases and J lost 6; bases outside the gene matches: 11. Germline assignment: CDR1 SGHKS and CDR2 YYEKEE (reference sequence). CDR3 size: 15 residues. DNA of the CDR3: TGTGCCAGCAGCTCCCTTCCGGGGGGGCCCCGCGAGCAGTACTTC. Protein: CASSSLPGGPREQYF.

The genes are TRBV10-3 and TRBJ1-1, with a weak D call TRBD1 (6 bases). The V end was cut by 3 bases, the J end by 4 bases, with 12 bases between. This CDR3 is built from 14 residues. CDR1 is ENHRY, CDR2 SYGVKD, per germline. The CDR3 loop is CAISDDRLGTEAFF. CDR3 nucleotide sequence: TGTGCCATCAGTGACGACAGGTTAGGCACTGAAGCTTTCTTT.

The chain is built from TRBV9 and TRBJ1-2; D is perhaps TRBD1 (5 bases). CDR1 is SGDLS, CDR2 YYNGEE, per germline. This CDR3 comprises 14 residues. Trimming took off 0 bases at V and 2 bases at J, with 8 bases between the two ends. The chain's CDR3 is CASSVGAGNYGYTF. The CDR3 DNA follows: TGTGCCAGCAGCGTAGGGGCAGGGAACTATGGCTACACCTTC.

This chain links TRBV15 with TRBJ2-1; D gene uncertain. The length of the CDR3 is 12 residues. The ends were cut back, 6 bases at V and 0 bases at J, with 3 bases in the middle. Germline V lookup: CDR1 LNHNV, CDR2 YYDKDF (reference sequence). As DNA, the CDR3 is TGTGCCACCAGTAGCTCCTACAATGAGCAGTTCTTC. It is translated as CATSSSYNEQFF.

This chain joins TRBV5-1 and TRBJ2-5; D unresolved. The CDR3 has 14 amino acids. From germline, CDR1 is SGHRS and CDR2 YFSETQ. Between the trimmed V and J ends, which lost 4 bases and 5 bases, there was a span of 15 bases. DNA of the CDR3: TGCGCCAGCAGCAACAACGTAGCTCGGGAGACCCAGTACTTC. Protein sequence: CASSNNVARETQYF.